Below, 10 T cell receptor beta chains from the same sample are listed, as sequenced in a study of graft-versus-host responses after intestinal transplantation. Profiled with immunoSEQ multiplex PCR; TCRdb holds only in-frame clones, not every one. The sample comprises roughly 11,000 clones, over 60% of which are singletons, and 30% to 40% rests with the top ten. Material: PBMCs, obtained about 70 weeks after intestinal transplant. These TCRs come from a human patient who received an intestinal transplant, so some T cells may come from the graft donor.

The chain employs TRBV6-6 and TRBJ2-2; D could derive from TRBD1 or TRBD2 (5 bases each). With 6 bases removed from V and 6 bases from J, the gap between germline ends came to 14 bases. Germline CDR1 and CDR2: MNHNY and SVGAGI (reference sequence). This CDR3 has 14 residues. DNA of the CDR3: TGTGCCAGCAGCCCCCATGGGGGTCCCGGGGAGCTGTTTTTT. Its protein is CASSPHGGPGELFF.

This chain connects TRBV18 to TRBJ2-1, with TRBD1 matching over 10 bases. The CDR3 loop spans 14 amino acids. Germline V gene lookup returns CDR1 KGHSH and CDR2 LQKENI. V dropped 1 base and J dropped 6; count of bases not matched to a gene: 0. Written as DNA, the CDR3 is TGTGCCAGCTCACCACGGACAGGGGGCAATGAGCAGTTCTTC. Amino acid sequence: CASSPRTGGNEQFF.

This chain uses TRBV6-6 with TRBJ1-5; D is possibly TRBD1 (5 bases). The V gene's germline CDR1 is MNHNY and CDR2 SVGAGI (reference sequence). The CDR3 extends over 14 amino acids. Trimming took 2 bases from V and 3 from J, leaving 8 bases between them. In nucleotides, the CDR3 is TGTGCCAGCAGTTACGAGGGGTTCAATCAGCCCCAGCATTTT. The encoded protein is CASSYEGFNQPQHF.

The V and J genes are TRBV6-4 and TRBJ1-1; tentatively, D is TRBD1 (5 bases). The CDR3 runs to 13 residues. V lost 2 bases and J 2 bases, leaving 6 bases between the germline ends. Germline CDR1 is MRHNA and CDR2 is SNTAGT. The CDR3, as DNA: TGTGCCAGCAGTGACCGGGACAACACTGAAGCTTTCTTT. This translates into CASSDRDNTEAFF.

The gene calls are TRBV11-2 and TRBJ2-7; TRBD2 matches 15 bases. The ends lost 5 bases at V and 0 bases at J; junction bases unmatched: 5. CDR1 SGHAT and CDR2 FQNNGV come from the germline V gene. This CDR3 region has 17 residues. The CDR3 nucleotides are TGTGCCAGCAGCCCCGGACTAGCGGGAGGGACCTCCTACGAGCAGTACTTC. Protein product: CASSPGLAGGTSYEQYF.

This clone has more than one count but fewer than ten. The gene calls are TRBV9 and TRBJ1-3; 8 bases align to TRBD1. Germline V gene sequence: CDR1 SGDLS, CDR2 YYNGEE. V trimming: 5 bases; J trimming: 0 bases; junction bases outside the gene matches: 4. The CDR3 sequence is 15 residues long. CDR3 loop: CASSYRGYSGNTIYF. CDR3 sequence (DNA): TGTGCCAGCAGTTACAGGGGGTACTCTGGAAACACCATATATTTT.

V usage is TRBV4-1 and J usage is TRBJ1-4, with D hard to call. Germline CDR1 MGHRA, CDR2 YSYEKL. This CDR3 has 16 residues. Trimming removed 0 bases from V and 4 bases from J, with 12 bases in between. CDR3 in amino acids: CASSQETSGLNEKLFF. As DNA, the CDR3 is TGCGCCAGCAGCCAAGAGACATCTGGCCTTAATGAAAAACTGTTTTTT.

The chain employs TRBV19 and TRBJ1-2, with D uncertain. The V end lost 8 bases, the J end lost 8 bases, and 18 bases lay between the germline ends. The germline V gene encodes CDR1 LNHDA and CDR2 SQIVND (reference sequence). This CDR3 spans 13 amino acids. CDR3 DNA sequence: TGTGCCAGTTCCTCCTCGTCGATGGGAGGCTACACCTTC. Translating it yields CASSSSSMGGYTF.

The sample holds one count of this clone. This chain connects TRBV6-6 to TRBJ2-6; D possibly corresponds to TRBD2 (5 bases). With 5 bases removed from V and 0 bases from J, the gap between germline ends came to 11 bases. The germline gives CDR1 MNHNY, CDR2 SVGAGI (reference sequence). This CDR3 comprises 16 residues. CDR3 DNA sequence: TGTGCCAGCAGTCCGGCAGGAGGCTCTGGGGCCAACGTCCTGACTTTC. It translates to CASSPAGGSGANVLTF.

The CDR3 here is CASSMGQGRTEAFF. The DNA for the CDR3 is TGTGCCAGTAGTATGGGACAGGGCCGAACTGAAGCTTTCTTT. V gene TRBV19 combines with J gene TRBJ1-1, with 9 positions matching TRBD1. The junction had 4 bases not matched to a gene; V was cut back by 3 bases and J by 5 bases. This CDR3 contains 14 residues. Germline CDR1 and CDR2: LNHDA and SQIVND (reference sequence).